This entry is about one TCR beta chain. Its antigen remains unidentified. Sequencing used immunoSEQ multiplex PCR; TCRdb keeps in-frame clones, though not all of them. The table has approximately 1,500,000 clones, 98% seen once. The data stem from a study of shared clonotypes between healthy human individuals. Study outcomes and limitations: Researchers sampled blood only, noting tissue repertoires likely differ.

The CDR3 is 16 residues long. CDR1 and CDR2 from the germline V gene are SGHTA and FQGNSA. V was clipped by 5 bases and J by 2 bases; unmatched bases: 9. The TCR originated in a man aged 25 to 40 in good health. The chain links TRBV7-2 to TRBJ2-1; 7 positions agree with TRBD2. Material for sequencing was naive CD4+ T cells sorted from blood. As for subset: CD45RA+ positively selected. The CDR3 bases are TGTGCCAGCAGCCCCTCCGGGCTAGCGGCCTACAATGAGCAGTTCTTC. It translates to CASSPSGLAAYNEQFF.